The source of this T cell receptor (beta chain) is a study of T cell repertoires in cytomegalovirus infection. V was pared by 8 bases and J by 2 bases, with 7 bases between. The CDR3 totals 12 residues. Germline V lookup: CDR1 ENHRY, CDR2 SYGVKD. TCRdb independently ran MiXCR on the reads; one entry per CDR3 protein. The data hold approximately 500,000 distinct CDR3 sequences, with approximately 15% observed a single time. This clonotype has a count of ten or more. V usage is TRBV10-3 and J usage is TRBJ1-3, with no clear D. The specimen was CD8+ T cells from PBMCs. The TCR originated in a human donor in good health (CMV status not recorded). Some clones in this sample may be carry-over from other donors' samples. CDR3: CAIYAPGNTIYF. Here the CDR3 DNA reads TGTGCCATCTATGCGCCTGGAAACACCATATATTTT.